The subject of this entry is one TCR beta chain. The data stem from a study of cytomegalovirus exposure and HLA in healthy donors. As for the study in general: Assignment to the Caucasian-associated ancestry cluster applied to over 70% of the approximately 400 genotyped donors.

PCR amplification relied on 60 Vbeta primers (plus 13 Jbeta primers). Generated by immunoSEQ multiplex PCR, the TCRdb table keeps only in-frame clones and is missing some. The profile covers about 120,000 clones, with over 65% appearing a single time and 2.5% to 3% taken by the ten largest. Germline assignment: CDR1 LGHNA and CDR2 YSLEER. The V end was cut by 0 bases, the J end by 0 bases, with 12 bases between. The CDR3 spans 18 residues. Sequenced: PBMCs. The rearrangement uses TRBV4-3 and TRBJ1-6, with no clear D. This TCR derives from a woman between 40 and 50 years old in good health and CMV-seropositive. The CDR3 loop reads CASSQEVLGSSYNSPLHF. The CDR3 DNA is TGCGCCAGCAGCCAAGAAGTTCTGGGCAGCTCCTATAATTCACCCCTCCACTTT.